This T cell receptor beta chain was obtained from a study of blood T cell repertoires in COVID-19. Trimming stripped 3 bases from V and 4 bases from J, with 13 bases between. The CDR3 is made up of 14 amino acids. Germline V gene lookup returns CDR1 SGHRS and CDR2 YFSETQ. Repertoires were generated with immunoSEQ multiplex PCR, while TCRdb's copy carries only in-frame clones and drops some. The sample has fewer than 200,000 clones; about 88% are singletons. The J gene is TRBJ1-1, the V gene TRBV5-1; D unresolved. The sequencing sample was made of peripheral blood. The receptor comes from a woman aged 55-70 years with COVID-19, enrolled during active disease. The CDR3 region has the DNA TGCGCCAGCAGCTCCCAAGCAAGTACCACTGAAGCTTTCTTT. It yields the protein CASSSQASTTEAFF.